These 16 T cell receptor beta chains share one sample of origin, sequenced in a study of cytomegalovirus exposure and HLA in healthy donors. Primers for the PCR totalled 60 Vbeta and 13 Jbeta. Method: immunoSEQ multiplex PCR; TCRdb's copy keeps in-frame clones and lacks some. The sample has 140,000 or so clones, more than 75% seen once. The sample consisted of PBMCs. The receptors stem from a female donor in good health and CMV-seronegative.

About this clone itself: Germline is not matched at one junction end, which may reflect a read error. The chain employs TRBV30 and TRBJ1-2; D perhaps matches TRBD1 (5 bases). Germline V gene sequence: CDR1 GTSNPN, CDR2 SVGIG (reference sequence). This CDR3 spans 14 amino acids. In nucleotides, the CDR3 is TGTGCCTGGATTCACGAGACAGCTTACTATGGCTACCCCTTC. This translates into CAWIHETAYYGYPF. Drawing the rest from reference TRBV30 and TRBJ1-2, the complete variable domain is SQTIHQWPATLVQPVGSPLSLECTVEGTSNPNLYWYRQAAGRGLQLLFYSVGIGQISSEVPQNLSASRPQDRQFILSSKKLLLSDSGFYLCAWIHETAYYGYPFGSGTRLTVV.

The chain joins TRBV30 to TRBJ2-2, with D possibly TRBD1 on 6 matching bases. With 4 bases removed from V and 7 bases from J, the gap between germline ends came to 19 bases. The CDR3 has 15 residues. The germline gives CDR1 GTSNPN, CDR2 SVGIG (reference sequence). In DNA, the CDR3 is TGTGCCTGGACCGCAGCACAGGGTACTGGCGGGGAGCTGTTTTTT. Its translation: CAWTAAQGTGGELFF.

The CDR3 nucleotides read TGTGCCAGCAGCGCCCTATACAGACAAGGCTACACCTTC. The encoded protein is CASSALYRQGYTF. This sequence joins TRBV9 and TRBJ1-2; D not certain. The germline gives CDR1 SGDLS, CDR2 YYNGEE. The CDR3 covers 13 residues. V lost 3 bases and J lost 8, with 14 bases in between.

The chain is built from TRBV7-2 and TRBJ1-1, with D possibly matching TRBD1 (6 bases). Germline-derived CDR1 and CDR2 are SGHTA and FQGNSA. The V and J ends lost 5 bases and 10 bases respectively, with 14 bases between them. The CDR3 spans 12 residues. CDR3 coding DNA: TGTGCCAGCAGCCTACAGGGTTTACTAGCTTTCTTT. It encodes CASSLQGLLAFF.

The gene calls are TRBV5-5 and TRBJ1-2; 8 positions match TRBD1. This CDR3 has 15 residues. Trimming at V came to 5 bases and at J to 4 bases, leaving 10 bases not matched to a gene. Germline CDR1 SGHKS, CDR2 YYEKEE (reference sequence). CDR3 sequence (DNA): TGTGCCAGCAGTTTAGTCGACAGGGGCGCCTATGGCTACACCTTC. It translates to CASSLVDRGAYGYTF.

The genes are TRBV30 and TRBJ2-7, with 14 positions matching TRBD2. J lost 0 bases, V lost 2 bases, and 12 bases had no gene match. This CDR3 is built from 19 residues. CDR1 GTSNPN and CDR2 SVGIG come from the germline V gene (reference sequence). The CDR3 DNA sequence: TGTGCCTGGAGTTATCATGGACTAGCGGGAGGAGGGAGCTCCTACGAGCAGTACTTC. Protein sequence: CAWSYHGLAGGGSSYEQYF. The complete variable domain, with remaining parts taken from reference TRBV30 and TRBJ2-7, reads SQTIHQWPATLVQPVGSPLSLECTVEGTSNPNLYWYRQAAGRGLQLLFYSVGIGQISSEVPQNLSASRPQDRQFILSSKKLLLSDSGFYLCAWSYHGLAGGGSSYEQYFGPGTRLTVT.

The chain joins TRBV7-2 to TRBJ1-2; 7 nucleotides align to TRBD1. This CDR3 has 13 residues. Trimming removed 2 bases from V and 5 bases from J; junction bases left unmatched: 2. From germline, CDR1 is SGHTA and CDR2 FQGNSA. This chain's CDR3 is CASSLKGAYGYTF. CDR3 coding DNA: TGTGCCAGCAGCTTAAAGGGGGCGTATGGCTACACCTTC.

CDR3 loop: CSVLGSSTSYNEQFF. The CDR3 DNA reads TGCAGCGTACTCGGCTCTAGCACCTCCTACAATGAGCAGTTCTTC. The chain joins TRBV29-1 to TRBJ2-1; D might be TRBD2 (5 bases). With 6 bases removed from V and 0 bases from J, the gap between germline ends came to 15 bases. Germline lookup yields CDR1 SQVTM and CDR2 ANQGSEA. The length of the CDR3 is 15 residues.

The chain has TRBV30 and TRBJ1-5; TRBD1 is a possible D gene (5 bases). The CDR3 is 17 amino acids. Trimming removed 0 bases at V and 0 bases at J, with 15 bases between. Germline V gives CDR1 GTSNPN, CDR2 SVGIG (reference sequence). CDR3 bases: TGTGCCTGGAGTGTAGATGGGACTGGGAATAGCAATCAGCCCCAGCATTTT. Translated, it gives CAWSVDGTGNSNQPQHF.

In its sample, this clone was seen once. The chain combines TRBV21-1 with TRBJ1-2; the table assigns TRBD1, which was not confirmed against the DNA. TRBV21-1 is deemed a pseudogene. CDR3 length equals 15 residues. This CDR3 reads CASSATGRGANGYTF. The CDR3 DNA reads TGTGCCAGCAGCGCGACAGGAAGAGGGGCGAATGGCTACACCTTC.

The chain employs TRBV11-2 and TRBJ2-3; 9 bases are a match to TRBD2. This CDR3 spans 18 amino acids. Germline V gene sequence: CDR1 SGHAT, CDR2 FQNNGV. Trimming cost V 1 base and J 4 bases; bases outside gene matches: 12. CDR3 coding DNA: TGTGCCAGCAGCTTAGGTCGCGGGCGGGGGGGGCCATCAGATACGCAGTATTTT. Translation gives CASSLGRGRGGPSDTQYF.

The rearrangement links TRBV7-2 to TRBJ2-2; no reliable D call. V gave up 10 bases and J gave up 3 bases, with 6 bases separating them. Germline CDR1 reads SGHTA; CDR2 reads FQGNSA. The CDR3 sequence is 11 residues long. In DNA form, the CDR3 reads TGTGCCATTCAATACACCGGGGAGCTGTTTTTT. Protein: CAIQYTGELFF.

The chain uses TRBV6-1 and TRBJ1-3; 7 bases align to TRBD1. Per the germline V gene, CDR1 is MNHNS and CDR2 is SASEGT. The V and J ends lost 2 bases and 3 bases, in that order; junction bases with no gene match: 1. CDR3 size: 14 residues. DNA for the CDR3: TGTGCCAGCAGTGAAAGGGACAGTGGAAACACCATATATTTT. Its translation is CASSERDSGNTIYF.

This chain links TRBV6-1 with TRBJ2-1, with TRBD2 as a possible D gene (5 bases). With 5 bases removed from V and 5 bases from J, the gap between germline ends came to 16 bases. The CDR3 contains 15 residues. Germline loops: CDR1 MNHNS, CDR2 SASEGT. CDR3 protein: CASSMQLVLNNEQFF. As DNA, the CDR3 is TGTGCCAGCAGTATGCAACTAGTATTAAACAATGAGCAGTTCTTC.

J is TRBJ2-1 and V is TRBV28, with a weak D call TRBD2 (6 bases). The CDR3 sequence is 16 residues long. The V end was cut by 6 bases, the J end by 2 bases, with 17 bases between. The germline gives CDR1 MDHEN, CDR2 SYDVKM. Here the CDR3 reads CASRSREAGTYNEQFF. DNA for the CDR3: TGTGCCAGCAGGTCCCGGGAAGCGGGCACCTACAATGAGCAGTTCTTC. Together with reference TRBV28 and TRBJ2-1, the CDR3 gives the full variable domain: DVKVTQSSRYLVKRTGEKVFLECVQDMDHENMFWYRQDPGLGLRLIYFSYDVKMKEKGDIPEGYSVSREKKERFSLILESASTNQTSMYLCASRSREAGTYNEQFFGPGTRLTVL.

The CDR3 region has the DNA TGTGCCAGCAGCTTAGAAAGGGGGCAGGGCTACACCTTC. Protein: CASSLERGQGYTF. The chain employs TRBV7-2 and TRBJ1-2; 7 bases map to TRBD1. CDR3 length: 13 amino acids. The germline gives CDR1 SGHTA, CDR2 FQGNSA. The junction had 4 bases not matched to a gene; V was cut back by 1 base and J by 8 bases.